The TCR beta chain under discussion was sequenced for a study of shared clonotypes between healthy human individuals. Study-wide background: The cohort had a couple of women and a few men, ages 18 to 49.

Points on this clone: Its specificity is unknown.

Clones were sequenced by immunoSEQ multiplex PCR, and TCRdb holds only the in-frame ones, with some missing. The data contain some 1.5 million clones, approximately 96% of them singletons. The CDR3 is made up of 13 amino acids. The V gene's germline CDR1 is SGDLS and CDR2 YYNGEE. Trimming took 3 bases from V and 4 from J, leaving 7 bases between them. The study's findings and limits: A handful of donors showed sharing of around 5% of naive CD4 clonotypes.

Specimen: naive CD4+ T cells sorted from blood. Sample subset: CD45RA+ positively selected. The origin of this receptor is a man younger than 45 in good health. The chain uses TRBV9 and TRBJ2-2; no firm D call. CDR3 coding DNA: TGTGCCAGCAGCGAGGGTCGCACCGGGGAGCTGTTTTTT. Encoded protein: CASSEGRTGELFF.